Below, 5 T cell receptor beta chains from the same sample are listed, as sequenced in a study of T-cell memory formation after mild COVID-19. TCRdb ran MiXCR on the 5' RACE reads and lists one entry per CDR3 protein. The data show roughly 510,000 distinct CDR3 sequences, 17% seen once. Material for sequencing was PBMCs or a T cell subset sorted from them (not recorded which). The receptors here all came from an adult woman who had mild COVID-19 (a few samples of this study predate the infection). Cell type and time point are not known.

This clonotype was detected a few times. The chain links TRBV6-6 to TRBJ1-1, with D uncertain. This CDR3 contains 15 residues. V was clipped by 5 bases and J by 0 bases, with 13 bases between them. Germline CDR1 reads MNHNY; CDR2 reads SVGAGI (reference sequence). DNA of the CDR3: TGTGCCAGCAGTAAACCTTCTTCAATGAACACTGAAGCTTTCTTT. It yields the protein CASSKPSSMNTEAFF.

This chain links TRBV13 with TRBJ2-7, with unresolved D. Between the trimmed V and J ends, which lost 4 bases and 3 bases, there was a span of 10 bases. CDR3 length equals 13 residues. Looked up from germline, CDR1 is PRHDT and CDR2 is FYEKMQ (reference sequence). The CDR3 protein is CASSSIQVYEQYF. The CDR3 DNA sequence: TGTGCCAGCAGCTCCATCCAGGTCTACGAGCAGTACTTC.

This clonotype turned up a few times. CDR3 region: CASSVSRAGYTF. In nucleotides, the CDR3 is TGTGCCAGCAGCGTTAGTAGAGCTGGCTACACCTTC. V gene TRBV28 combines with J gene TRBJ1-2; D call uncertain. From germline, CDR1 is MDHEN and CDR2 SYDVKM. The germline V and J ends were trimmed by 6 bases and 7 bases, with 12 bases remaining between them. The CDR3 runs 12 residues.

There are many counts of this clonotype. The rearrangement links TRBV4-1 to TRBJ2-2; D is unresolved. Deletions cut 0 bases from V and 7 bases from J, with 9 bases between. CDR3 length equals 14 residues. Germline CDR1 reads MGHRA; CDR2 reads YSYEKL. The CDR3 reads CASSQDSGFGELFF. The CDR3 coding sequence is TGCGCCAGCAGCCAAGATTCCGGATTCGGGGAGCTGTTTTTT.

The rearrangement uses TRBV19 and TRBJ2-7; no reliable D call. V lost 3 bases and J 3 bases, leaving 9 bases between the germline ends. CDR3 length: 13 amino acids. In germline, CDR1 is LNHDA, CDR2 SQIVND (reference sequence). CDR3 sequence reads: CASSIKIGYEQYF. The CDR3 nucleotides read TGTGCCAGTAGTATTAAAATCGGCTACGAGCAGTACTTC.